These 29 T cell receptor beta chains were all obtained from the same sample, sequenced in a study of brain T cells in children with intractable seizures. The repertoire was sequenced with immunoSEQ multiplex PCR; TCRdb's copy has only in-frame clones and lacks some. The sample records about 80,000 clones, around 90% being singletons. Sample: peripheral blood, taken at surgery. All receptors derive from a girl between 2 and 10 years old with Rasmussen encephalitis and intractable seizures.

This clone occurred once. The chain is built from TRBV5-4 and TRBJ1-3; D is possibly TRBD1 (6 bases). The V end was cut by 2 bases, the J end by 1 base, with 10 bases between. Germline loops: CDR1 SGHNT, CDR2 YYREEE (reference sequence). The CDR3 loop spans 15 amino acids. CDR3 residues: CASSLTGRSGNTIYF. As DNA, the CDR3 is TGTGCCAGCAGCTTAACAGGGAGATCTGGAAACACCATATATTTT.

The chain has TRBV27 and TRBJ2-5; D uncertain. CDR3 length equals 13 residues. Trimming cost V 2 bases and J 5 bases, with 9 bases left between them. Germline V gene data show CDR1 as MNHEY and CDR2 as SMNVEV (reference sequence). The CDR3 here is CASSLGLGETQYF. CDR3 sequence (DNA): TGTGCCAGCAGTTTAGGCCTGGGCGAGACCCAGTACTTC.

This chain joins TRBV19 and TRBJ2-7; TRBD2 agrees at 15 bases. Germline V CDR1 and CDR2: LNHDA, SQIVND (reference sequence). This CDR3 region has 18 residues. Losses at the gene ends were 6 bases for V and 2 bases for J; bases not matched to a gene: 11. As DNA, the CDR3 is TGTGCCAGTAGCAAATGGACTAGCGGGAGGGGGTTGGCCTACGAGCAGTACTTC. The encoded protein is CASSKWTSGRGLAYEQYF.

The chain recombines TRBV19 with TRBJ1-2; 7 bases match TRBD1. V shed 4 bases and J 2 bases; nucleotides not matched to a gene: 4. The V gene's germline CDR1 is LNHDA and CDR2 SQIVND (reference sequence). This CDR3 is built from 14 residues. CDR3 loop: CASSRQGGNYGYTF. The CDR3 bases are TGTGCCAGTAGTAGACAGGGAGGGAACTATGGCTACACCTTC.

The chain has TRBV6-5 and TRBJ1-6, with 8 bases aligning to TRBD1. With V trimmed by 6 bases and J by 10 bases, 8 bases remained unmatched. There are 14 residues in the CDR3. The germline CDR1 and CDR2 sequences are MNHEY and SVGAGI. For the CDR3, the DNA is TGTGCCAGCAGCGGACAGGGCGACTCGTCACCCCTCCACTTT. The encoded protein is CASSGQGDSSPLHF.

The chain combines TRBV11-2 with TRBJ1-6; D possibly corresponds to TRBD1 (6 bases). The germline V gene has CDR1 SGHAT and CDR2 FQNNGV. V was pared by 6 bases and J by 6 bases, with 9 bases between. The CDR3 loop spans 13 amino acids. CDR3 protein: CASSTGSNSPLHF. The CDR3 region has the DNA TGTGCCAGCAGTACAGGGTCTAATTCACCCCTCCACTTT.

CDR3 sequence reads: CASSFRAEAFF. The CDR3 DNA sequence: TGTGCCAGCAGTTTCAGGGCTGAAGCTTTCTTT. The rearrangement links TRBV12-3 or TRBV12-4 to TRBJ1-1, with D perhaps matching TRBD1 (5 bases). The CDR3 contains 11 residues. Trimming left V 3 bases short and J 6 bases short, with 5 bases between.

The V gene is TRBV7-6, the J gene TRBJ1-1; maybe TRBD1 (5 bases). Trimming removed 4 bases at V and 3 bases at J, with 15 bases between. The CDR3 is 15 residues long. From germline, CDR1 is SGHVS and CDR2 FNYEAQ. CDR3 DNA: TGTGCCAGCAGCTCAACCGGGGCTGGTGACACTGAAGCTTTCTTT. This sequence encodes CASSSTGAGDTEAFF.

The chain is built from TRBV27 and TRBJ2-6; 11 bases are shared with TRBD1. The V and J ends lost 1 base and 3 bases, in that order; junction bases with no gene match: 5. This CDR3 contains 18 residues. Germline V gives CDR1 MNHEY, CDR2 SMNVEV (reference sequence). The CDR3 reads CASSLYGQGARGANVLTF. The DNA of the CDR3 is TGTGCCAGCAGTTTATACGGACAGGGGGCGCGTGGGGCCAACGTCCTGACTTTC.

This chain connects TRBV5-5 to TRBJ2-7; 8 bases align to TRBD2. V shed 0 bases and J 6 bases; nucleotides not matched to a gene: 5. The CDR3 is 14 residues long. Germline loops: CDR1 SGHKS, CDR2 YYEKEE (reference sequence). CDR3 in amino acids: CASSLDLAGLEQYF. In DNA, the CDR3 is TGTGCCAGCAGCTTGGACCTAGCGGGTCTCGAGCAGTACTTC.

V and J are TRBV19 and TRBJ2-2; 8 nucleotides agree with TRBD1. The germline V gene encodes CDR1 LNHDA and CDR2 SQIVND (reference sequence). V shed 5 bases, J shed 5 bases, and the junction held 7 bases outside the gene matches. The CDR3 extends over 15 amino acids. Here the CDR3 DNA reads TGTGCCAGTAGTGACGACAGGGGTGGGACCGGGGAGCTGTTTTTT. It yields the protein CASSDDRGGTGELFF.

The chain links TRBV11-3 to TRBJ1-1; 8 nucleotides match TRBD1. Per the germline V gene, CDR1 is SGHNT and CDR2 is YENEEA. The CDR3 is 18 amino acids. The J segment lost 3 bases and the V segment lost 4 bases, leaving 16 bases of the junction unmatched. The CDR3 DNA follows: TGTGCCAGCAGCTCCTTGGGACAGGAGGCAGGTAAGGACACTGAAGCTTTCTTT. Its protein is CASSSLGQEAGKDTEAFF.

The chain has TRBV27 and TRBJ1-1; D is uncertain. V lost 6 bases and J lost 0, with 17 bases in between. The CDR3 spans 16 residues. The germline V gene has CDR1 MNHEY and CDR2 SMNVEV (reference sequence). Here the CDR3 DNA reads TGTGCCAGCAGCAGCGGACGCAAGATGATGAACACTGAAGCTTTCTTT. Protein sequence: CASSSGRKMMNTEAFF.

The rearrangement joins TRBV4-1 to TRBJ1-6; 8 nucleotides match TRBD1. Trimming took 4 bases from V and 6 from J; bases not matched to a gene: 14. Germline V gene sequence: CDR1 MGHRA, CDR2 YSYEKL. CDR3 size: 18 residues. The DNA for the CDR3 is TGCGCCAGCAGCCCAATTCCGGGACAGGAAAGAGTTAATTCACCCCTCCACTTT. Its translation: CASSPIPGQERVNSPLHF.

The rearrangement links TRBV2 to TRBJ2-7; 7 positions match TRBD2. The germline CDR1 and CDR2 sequences are SNHLY and FYNNEI. The CDR3 extends over 11 amino acids. The junction had 2 bases not matched to a gene; V was cut back by 8 bases and J by 4 bases. The CDR3 region is CASGAGYEQYF. In DNA form, the CDR3 reads TGTGCCAGCGGAGCGGGGTACGAGCAGTACTTC.

The rearrangement links TRBV10-1 to TRBJ2-6; unclear D gene. The germline CDR1 and CDR2 sequences are WNHNN and SYGVQD (reference sequence). The CDR3 loop spans 15 amino acids. Trimming left V 6 bases short and J 4 bases short, with 13 bases between. The chain's CDR3 is CASSHGFGGANVLTF. The CDR3 bases are TGCGCCAGCAGCCACGGGTTCGGGGGGGCCAACGTCCTGACTTTC.

The rearrangement uses TRBV6-5 and TRBJ1-5; D gene uncertain. The germline V gene encodes CDR1 MNHEY and CDR2 SVGAGI. Trimming removed 2 bases from V and 4 bases from J, with 6 bases in between. The CDR3 loop spans 13 amino acids. CDR3 bases: TGTGCCAGCAGTTACACACTTAATCAGCCCCAGCATTTT. Translated, it gives CASSYTLNQPQHF.

A single count supports this clone. The chain couples TRBV11-2 to TRBJ2-7, with 7 bases fitting TRBD1. This CDR3 spans 13 amino acids. The junction had 7 bases not matched to a gene; V was cut back by 5 bases and J by 6 bases. Germline-derived CDR1 and CDR2 are SGHAT and FQNNGV. The CDR3 sequence: CASSPTTGIEQYF. CDR3 nucleotide sequence: TGTGCCAGCAGCCCCACGACAGGGATCGAGCAGTACTTC.

J is TRBJ1-1 and V is TRBV6-1, with D possibly matching TRBD1 (5 bases). Trimming took 3 bases from V and 4 from J, leaving 9 bases between them. The CDR3 has 13 residues. Germline CDR1 and CDR2: MNHNS and SASEGT. The CDR3 bases are TGTGCCAGCAGTGAGTCAGGGTCCACTGAAGCTTTCTTT. It translates to CASSESGSTEAFF.

The chain has TRBV10-3 and TRBJ1-2, with D possibly matching TRBD1 (6 bases). Looked up from germline, CDR1 is ENHRY and CDR2 is SYGVKD. Trimming stripped 4 bases from V and 3 bases from J, with 15 bases between. The CDR3 is 15 amino acids. The CDR3 DNA reads TGTGCCATCAGTGGAACAGGGTCTTCCGACTATGGCTACACCTTC. It specifies CAISGTGSSDYGYTF.

The gene calls are TRBV4-2 and TRBJ2-3; 8 bases line up with TRBD1. The V gene end was trimmed by 3 bases and the J gene end by 6 bases; junction bases not matched to a gene: 11. Germline V gene sequence: CDR1 LGHNA, CDR2 YNFKEQ. The CDR3 is 16 amino acids. The CDR3: CASSQGAGGEWDTQYF. In DNA, the CDR3 is TGTGCCAGCAGCCAGGGTGCAGGGGGCGAATGGGATACGCAGTATTTT.

The chain has TRBV2 and TRBJ2-5; TRBD1 agrees at 9 bases. The CDR3 is 14 residues long. V shed 5 bases and J 6 bases; nucleotides not matched to a gene: 7. Per germline, CDR1 SNHLY and CDR2 FYNNEI. The CDR3 loop is CASSWTGVGQTQYF. DNA of the CDR3: TGTGCCAGCAGTTGGACAGGGGTAGGACAGACCCAGTACTTC.

The rearrangement joins TRBV10-1 to TRBJ2-1; 11 nucleotides line up with TRBD2. Germline V gene data show CDR1 as WNHNN and CDR2 as SYGVQD (reference sequence). Trimming cost V 2 bases and J 4 bases; bases outside gene matches: 7. CDR3 length equals 17 residues. CDR3 loop: CASSENGLAGNYNEQFF. The CDR3 nucleotides read TGCGCCAGCAGTGAGAACGGACTAGCGGGCAATTACAATGAGCAGTTCTTC.

The rearrangement links TRBV29-1 to TRBJ2-7; TRBD2 might be the D (6 bases). Germline V CDR1 and CDR2: SQVTM, ANQGSEA. Trimming pared 7 bases from V and 1 base from J, leaving 11 bases between. This CDR3 spans 12 amino acids. The CDR3 protein is CSAWTKSYEQYF. CDR3 sequence (DNA): TGCAGCGCATGGACTAAATCCTACGAGCAGTACTTC.

The chain recombines TRBV24-1 with TRBJ1-4; 10 bases are a match to TRBD1. Germline lookup yields CDR1 KGHDR and CDR2 SFDVKD. The CDR3 length is 15 residues. V shed 4 bases, J shed 8 bases, and the junction held 6 bases outside the gene matches. The CDR3 here is CATSESGTGVEKLFF. Here the CDR3 DNA reads TGTGCCACCAGTGAGTCCGGGACAGGGGTAGAAAAACTGTTTTTT.

The chain recombines TRBV12-2 with TRBJ2-7; TRBD2, as called in the table, went unchecked against the DNA. TRBV12-2 is a known pseudogene. The CDR3 consists of 16 residues. The CDR3 loop is CASRFLGGATPGEQYF. The CDR3 DNA sequence: TGTGCAAGTCGCTTCCTAGGGGGGGCGACCCCTGGCGAGCAGTACTTC.

This clone was recorded once. V is TRBV7-9 and J is TRBJ1-6; D is ambiguous. The CDR3 is 15 amino acids. In germline, CDR1 is SEHNR, CDR2 FQNEAQ (reference sequence). V gave up 2 bases and J gave up 9 bases, with 14 bases separating them. CDR3 coding DNA: TGTGCCAGCAGCTTACCGGCGGGCAGAGGTTCACCCCTCCACTTT. Translating it yields CASSLPAGRGSPLHF.

The chain employs TRBV18 and TRBJ1-5; TRBD1 might be the D (6 bases). The length of the CDR3 is 16 residues. The V gene's germline CDR1 is KGHSH and CDR2 LQKENI. Trimming pared 0 bases from V and 5 bases from J, leaving 14 bases between. CDR3 protein: CASSPPTGAPDQPQHF. CDR3 in DNA: TGTGCCAGCTCACCACCGACGGGGGCGCCCGATCAGCCCCAGCATTTT.

The genes are TRBV2 and TRBJ2-5; 7 nucleotides match TRBD1. V was pared by 6 bases and J by 3 bases, with 4 bases of the junction left unmatched. CDR1 is SNHLY, CDR2 FYNNEI, per germline. The CDR3 loop spans 13 amino acids. DNA of the CDR3: TGTGCCAGCAGACAGGGGCGGGAAGAGACCCAGTACTTC. Encoded protein: CASRQGREETQYF.